This T cell receptor (beta chain) was profiled in a study of T cell responses to AZD1222 COVID-19 vaccine (dated by TCRdb to the early 2020s). Context from the whole study: A total of more than 230 trial participants underwent TCR sequencing, of whom some 200 had received two doses of AZD1222 and about 26 had received two doses of the MenACWY control vaccine. Trial participants were enrolled by age into subgroups of 18-55, 56-69 and 70-plus years, and roughly 160, 29 and 62 TCR-sequenced participants, respectively, were included in these subgroups. Results the study describes overall, beyond this receptor: Because no day 14 peak-response samples were available, the repertoires could be characterized only after the peak T cell response. Conclusions about previously exposed vaccinees are limited, since just six or seven AZD1222 recipients were seropositive for SARS-CoV-2 at baseline. Spike-specific TCR breadth and depth rose significantly after two AZD1222 doses compared with day 0 and with MenACWY recipients. Participants were mostly white British and included more females than males, and it was suggested by the authors that clonal diversity may have been underestimated. The vaccine-associated CD4 TCRs covered the entire spike protein, and the dominant responses fell in regions 160-218 and 743-854. Reportedly, close to half of the unique spike-specific TCRs recognized epitopes lying outside the regions that are mutated in the B.1.351 and B.1.1.7 variants. The 56-69-year group was small, and its depth increase did not reach significance, likely because of low power.

Including the terminal cysteine and phenylalanine, the CDR3 comprises 15 residues. The only DNA kept is the CDR3, 45 bases in frame from the first base. V is reduced by 4 bases and J by 0 bases, leaving a spacing of 13 bases between them. CDR1 and CDR2 (SGHTA, FQGNSA) derive from the germline V gene. Worth noting for this clone: There is no known antigen for this receptor. No base quality information exists; no much larger clone differs at one position.

The time point label of this sample denotes: baseline before first vaccination. The sample's treatment or condition, from its label and the paper: meningococcal conjugate vaccine given as trial control. Samples from vaccinated people were obtained from the UK trials COV001 and COV002, which included a single-blind randomized controlled phase 2/3 trial of AZD1222 (ChAdOx1 nCoV-19) in healthy adults. For TCRbeta chain sequencing, PBMC samples were collected from trial participants at day 0 and at day 28 after the second dose. The CDR3 regions of human TCRbeta chains were analyzed by immunosequencing. The paper's data handling went like this. TCRs in the repertoires were compared against a reference library of SARS-CoV-2-specific TCRs that had been generated with the MIRA antigen-specificity platform. Breadth meant the fraction of unique TCRs that were SARS-CoV-2-associated, whereas depth meant the fraction of total T cells that were SARS-CoV-2-associated. Using the MIRA data, each spike-specific TCR was mapped to the spike region that the TCR reacts to and placed in a CD4 or CD8 class. Log10-transformed breadth and depth values were compared by one-way ANOVA with Sidak's multiple comparisons tests. TCRdb's version of the immuneACCESS table is confined to in-frame rearrangements and falls short of the full clone set. An unresolved V gene accounts for under half of the shortfall where checked; the remainder is of unknown origin. That table supplies the V and J calls and clone size; D and trimming were determined from the DNA. Present in this sample are 100,000 to 130,000 clones, more than 70% of which were seen just once. The ten most abundant clones make up around 3.3% of the sample.

The starting material was peripheral blood, obtained on day 0 of MenACWY control vaccination. The sequence is built from TRBV7-2 and TRBJ2-7, with the identity of the D gene unclear. The source of this sequence is an adult in good health. The CDR3 amino acid sequence is: CASSYTMTYSYEQYF. At the DNA level, the sequence is TGTGCCAGCAGCTATACGATGACCTACTCCTACGAGCAGTACTTC.